This TCR beta chain was obtained from a study of a mutant IDH1 vaccine in newly diagnosed glioma. Overall study: It was radiotherapy, temozolomide, or both that patients received previously, with most receiving both.

The V and J ends lost 8 bases and 2 bases respectively, with 12 bases between them. The CDR3 runs to 14 residues. The germline V gene encodes CDR1 MDHEN and CDR2 SYDVKM. The time point is: week 47, end of study. Each dose delivered 300 ug of mutant IDH1 20-mer peptide subcutaneously with imiquimod. To note about this clone: What it binds is not known.

TCRdb keeps only in-frame clones here, not all; method: immunoSEQ multiplex PCR. The sample has tens of thousands of clones, 75% seen once. The sequence came from a man in his fifties or sixties with glioma. The V and J genes are TRBV28 and TRBJ2-2; TRBD1 might be the D (6 bases). Source: PBMCs, taken from a glioma patient whose treatment included an IDH1 peptide vaccine. CDR3: CASGGGRNTGELFF. Here the CDR3 DNA reads TGTGCCAGCGGTGGGGGCCGAAACACCGGGGAGCTGTTTTTT.